The 3 T cell receptor beta chains below come from one sample, sequenced in a study of T cell responses to AZD1222 COVID-19 vaccine. Repertoires were generated with immunoSEQ multiplex PCR, while TCRdb's copy carries only in-frame clones and drops some. This repertoire shows some 150,000 clones, more than 85% found once; its top ten account for more than 0.8%. The sample consisted of peripheral blood, taken on day 0 of AZD1222 vaccination. The receptors stem from an adult in good health.

The chain employs TRBV5-1 and TRBJ2-2; 11 bases are a match to TRBD1. Germline V lookup: CDR1 SGHRS, CDR2 YFSETQ. The CDR3 covers 15 residues. V was clipped by 4 bases and J by 6 bases; unmatched bases: 5. The CDR3 coding sequence is TGCGCCAGCAGCAAAGGACAGGGGGCGGCCGGGGAGCTGTTTTTT. This translates into CASSKGQGAAGELFF.

This chain links TRBV11-1 with TRBJ1-6, with a tentative D call TRBD1 (5 bases). The CDR3 length is 15 residues. In germline, CDR1 is SGHAT, CDR2 FQDESV (reference sequence). Trimming pared 5 bases from V and 7 bases from J, leaving 15 bases between. The CDR3 protein is CASSRGAYGNSPLHF. The DNA of the CDR3 is TGTGCCAGCAGCCGCGGGGCTTATGGGAATTCACCCCTCCACTTT. Drawing the rest from reference TRBV11-1 and TRBJ1-6, the complete variable domain is EAEVAQSPRYKITEKSQAVAFWCDPISGHATLYWYRQILGQGPELLVQFQDESVVDDSQLPKDRFSAERLKGVDSTLKIQPAELGDSAMYLCASSRGAYGNSPLHFGNGTRLTVT.

This chain uses TRBV30 with TRBJ2-7, with a possible D match to TRBD2 (6 bases). The germline V and J ends were trimmed by 2 bases and 4 bases, with 18 bases remaining between them. The CDR3 is 15 amino acids. CDR1 and CDR2 from the germline V gene are GTSNPN and SVGIG (reference sequence). The DNA for the CDR3 is TGTGCCTGGAGTCTAGGAGGAGGGGCGGGGTACGAGCAGTACTTC. Residues: CAWSLGGGAGYEQYF.